The clone carrying this TCR beta chain was counted a single time. Its antigen remains unidentified. The CDR3 is 14 residues long. The J segment lost 7 bases and the V segment lost 3 bases, leaving 7 bases of the junction unmatched. The germline CDR1 and CDR2 sequences are SGHRS and YFSETQ. Healthy people donating bone marrow made up the donors. This sample stems from a study of cytomegalovirus exposure and HLA in healthy donors. Study-level findings and limits: Fewer N-insertions (relative to the roughly 730-donor mean) were reportedly seen in an Asian-associated ancestry cluster in a later analysis. Most TCR sequences were seen very rarely across donors, but some public TCRs occurred in many.

Primers included in the PCR were 60 Vbeta and 13 Jbeta primers. Some clones are missing from TCRdb's copy, which holds only in-frame ones; the method was immunoSEQ multiplex PCR. The data show under 200,000 clones, with roughly 85% seen just once and over 12% held by the top ten. The receptor was isolated from a man in his forties or fifties in good health and CMV-seropositive. Sequencing was carried out using PBMCs. The chain has TRBV5-1 and TRBJ1-2, with 9 bases matching TRBD1. CDR3 DNA: TGCGCCAGCAGCTCCCCGGGACAGGGAGGTGGCTACACCTTC. It codes for CASSSPGQGGGYTF.